The source of this T cell receptor (beta chain) is a study of blood T cell repertoires in COVID-19. Turning to the study itself: Donors in the United States, Italy and Spain gave samples during acute or convalescent COVID-19. From T cells, B-cell-depleted T cells, or PBMCs came the material, which was cDNA or gDNA.

The CDR3 extends over 16 amino acids. Germline V CDR1 and CDR2: SGHAT, FQNNGV. With 0 bases clipped from V and 9 bases from J, the junction kept 6 bases outside the gene matches. Original analysis: The authors estimated nucleated cell counts from reference gene primer amplification. Data came from immunoSEQ multiplex PCR; TCRdb stores just in-frame clones and leaves some out. The V and J calls and clone size were taken over from that table, and D and trimming were inferred from the DNA. The sample consists of around 170,000 clones, around 74% of them appearing once. The rearrangement joins TRBV11-2 to TRBJ1-4, with 11 positions matching TRBD1. The sequence was obtained from a woman at least 80 years old with acute or convalescent COVID-19. Sequencing was performed on peripheral blood. The CDR3 DNA is TGTGCCAGCAGCTTAGATGGGACAGGGGGTGTGAAAAAACTGTTTTTT. Its translation is CASSLDGTGGVKKLFF.